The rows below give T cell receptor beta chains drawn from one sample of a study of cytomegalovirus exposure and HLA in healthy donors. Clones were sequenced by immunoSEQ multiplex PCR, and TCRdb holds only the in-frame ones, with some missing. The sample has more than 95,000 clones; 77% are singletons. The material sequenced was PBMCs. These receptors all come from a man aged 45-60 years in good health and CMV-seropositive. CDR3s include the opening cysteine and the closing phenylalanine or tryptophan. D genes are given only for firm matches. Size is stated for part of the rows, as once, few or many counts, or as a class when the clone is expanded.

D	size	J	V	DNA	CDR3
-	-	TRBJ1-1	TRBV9	TGTGCCAGCAGCGTAGTCCCTAACACTGAAGCTTTCTTT	CASSVVPNTEAFF
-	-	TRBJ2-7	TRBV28	TGTGCCAGCAGCCAAGGAGGGTACCGGCAGTACTTC	CASSQGGYRQYF
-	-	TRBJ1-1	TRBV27	TGTGCCAGCAGCTTTCTACGGTACACTGAAGCTTTCTTT	CASSFLRYTEAFF
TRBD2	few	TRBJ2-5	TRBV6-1	TGTGCCTCCCTTGGGACTAGCGGGGGTGAGACCCAGTACTTC	CASLGTSGGETQYF
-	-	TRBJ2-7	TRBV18	TGTGCCAGCTCACCACCTGAGACAGGTTACGAGCAGTACTTC	CASSPPETGYEQYF
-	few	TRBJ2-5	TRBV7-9	TGTGCCAGCAGCACCCCGGGAAGCTCTCGGACCCAGTACTTC	CASSTPGSSRTQYF
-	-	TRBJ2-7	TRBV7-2	TGTGCCAGCAGCTTAGCGCGGGGACACGAGCAGTACTTC	CASSLARGHEQYF
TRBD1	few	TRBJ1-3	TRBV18	TGTGCCAGCTCACCCTACGACAGGGCTGGAAACACCATATATTTT	CASSPYDRAGNTIYF
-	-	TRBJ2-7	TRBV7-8	TGTGCCAGCAGCCTCGGGGACGAGCAGTACTTC	CASSLGDEQYF
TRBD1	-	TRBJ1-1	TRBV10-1	TGCGCCAGCAGTGAGTACAGGGGAGGAACTGAAGCTTTCTTT	CASSEYRGGTEAFF
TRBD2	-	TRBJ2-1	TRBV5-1	TGCGCCAGCAGCCTGACGACTAGCGGGGGGGCCGGGGAGCAGTTCTTC	CASSLTTSGGAGEQFF
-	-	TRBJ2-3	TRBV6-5	TGTGCCAGCAGTTACAGGGGTAGGGCGGGGGATACGCAGTATTTT	CASSYRGRAGDTQYF
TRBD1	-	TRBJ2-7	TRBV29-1	TGCAGCGTAAAACAGGGGCCCCTATCCTACGAGCAGTACTTC	CSVKQGPLSYEQYF
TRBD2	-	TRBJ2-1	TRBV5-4	TGTGCCAGCAGCTCGCTAGCGGGAGTAGGAAATGAGCAGTTCTTC	CASSSLAGVGNEQFF
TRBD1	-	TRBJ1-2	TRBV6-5	TGTGCCAGCAGTTCGGCCCTCGGACAGGGGGTCTATGGCTACACCTTC	CASSSALGQGVYGYTF
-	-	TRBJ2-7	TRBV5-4	TGTGCCAGCAGTTTTAGGGCGGGAAGCTCCTACGAGCAGTACTTC	CASSFRAGSSYEQYF
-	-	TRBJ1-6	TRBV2	TGTGCCAGCAGTGTAGGAGGTTTCAATTCACCCCTCCACTTT	CASSVGGFNSPLHF
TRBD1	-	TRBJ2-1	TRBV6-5	TGTGCCAGCTACCGGGACAGGGGACACAATGAGCAGTTCTTC	CASYRDRGHNEQFF
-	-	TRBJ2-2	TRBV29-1	TGCAGCGTGGACAGCGGTTTGAACACCGGGGAGCTGTTTTTT	CSVDSGLNTGELFF
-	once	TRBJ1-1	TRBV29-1	TGCAGCGTTAAACAGGGACGGAACACTGAAGCTTTCTTT	CSVKQGRNTEAFF
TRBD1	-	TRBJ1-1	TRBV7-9	TGTGCCAGCAGCTTAGTCTCCGGGACAGGGGGTAGTACTGAAGCTTTCTTT	CASSLVSGTGGSTEAFF
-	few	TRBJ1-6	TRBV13	TGTGCCAGCAGCTTACCAGGGTTAAATTCACCCCTCCACTTT	CASSLPGLNSPLHF
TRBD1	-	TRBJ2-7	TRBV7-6	TGTGCCAGCAGCTCCCGGACAGGGCGACTCTACGAGCAGTACTTC	CASSSRTGRLYEQYF
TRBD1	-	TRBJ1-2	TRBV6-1	TGTGCCAGCAGTGAAGCAGGGACAGGGGTTCCGGTAGATGGCTACACCTTC	CASSEAGTGVPVDGYTF
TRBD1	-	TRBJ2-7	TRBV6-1	TGTGCCAGCAGTGCTCGACAGGGGGGAAAGTACGAGCAGTACTTC	CASSARQGGKYEQYF
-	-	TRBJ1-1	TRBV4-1	TGCGCCAGCAGCCAAGATTTATCGGGGACTGAAGCTTTCTTT	CASSQDLSGTEAFF
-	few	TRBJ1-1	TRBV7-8	TGTGCCAGCAGCCCCGACCGGGGGTTGGCTTTCTTT	CASSPDRGLAFF
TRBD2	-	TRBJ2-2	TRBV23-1	TGCGCCAGCAGTCAAACTAGCGGGAGAAACACCGGGGAGCTGTTTTTT	CASSQTSGRNTGELFF
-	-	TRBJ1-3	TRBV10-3	TGTGCCACAATGACGGAGGTTTCTGGAAACACCATATATTTT	CATMTEVSGNTIYF
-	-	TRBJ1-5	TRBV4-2	TGTGCCAGCAGCCAAGCGGGCGGGCCAGCCCATAGCAATCAGCCCCAGCATTTT	CASSQAGGPAHSNQPQHF
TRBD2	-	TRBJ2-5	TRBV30	TGTGCCTGGAGTCGGACTAGCTCCGGGAAAGAGACCCAGTACTTC	CAWSRTSSGKETQYF
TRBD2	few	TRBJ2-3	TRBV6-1	TGTGCCAGCAGTGAATTTAGCGGGGGGGCAGATACGCAGTATTTT	CASSEFSGGADTQYF
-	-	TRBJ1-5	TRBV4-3	TGCGCCAGCAGCCAAGATAGAAGACAGTACAATCAGCCCCAGCATTTT	CASSQDRRQYNQPQHF
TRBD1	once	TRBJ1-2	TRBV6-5	TGTGCCAGCAGTTCCGGGACAGGAGGCTACACCTTC	CASSSGTGGYTF
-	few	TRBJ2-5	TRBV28	TGTGCCAGCAGTTCTTTGAGGATACAAGAGACCCAGTACTTC	CASSSLRIQETQYF
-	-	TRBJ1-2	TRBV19	TGTGCCAGTAGTATAGGGGCAGGGGCCAACTATGGCTACACCTTC	CASSIGAGANYGYTF
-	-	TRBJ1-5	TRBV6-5	TGTGCCAGCAGTTCACAGGGCCCGGGTTCGGCCCAGCATTTT	CASSSQGPGSAQHF
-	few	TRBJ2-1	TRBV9	TGTGCCAGCAGCCTTGCCCCTCAGATGTACAATGAGCAGTTCTTC	CASSLAPQMYNEQFF
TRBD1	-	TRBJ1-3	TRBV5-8	TGTGCCAGCAGCTTCCAGGGGGCTGATGGAAACACCATATATTTT	CASSFQGADGNTIYF
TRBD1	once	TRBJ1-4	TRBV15	TGTGCCACCAGCAGAGATCCGGGACAGCGGGAAAAACTGTTTTTT	CATSRDPGQREKLFF
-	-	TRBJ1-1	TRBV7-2	TGTGCCAGCAGCCCTCGGACAGTGAACACTGAAGCTTTCTTT	CASSPRTVNTEAFF
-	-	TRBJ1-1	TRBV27	TGTGCCAGCAGTCTCTTCGGAACAGGTACCCAAGCTTTCTTT	CASSLFGTGTQAFF
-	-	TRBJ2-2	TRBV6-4	TGTGCCACTCGACAGGACGGAACAACCGGGGAGCTGTTTTTT	CATRQDGTTGELFF
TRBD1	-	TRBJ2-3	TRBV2	TGTGCCAGCAATCCTAGGACAGGGACAACAGATACGCAGTATTTT	CASNPRTGTTDTQYF
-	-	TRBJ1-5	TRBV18	TGTGCCAGCTCACAGGACAGAGATCAGCCCCAGCATTTT	CASSQDRDQPQHF
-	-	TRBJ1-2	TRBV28	TGTGCCAGCAGTACCCCCCTCTGGAGGGAGGGGTATGGCTACACCTTC	CASSTPLWREGYGYTF
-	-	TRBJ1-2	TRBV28	TGTGCCAGCAGTTTATTGGGCAGTAACTATGGCTACACCTTC	CASSLLGSNYGYTF
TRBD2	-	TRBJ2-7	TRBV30	TGTGCCTGGAGGACTAGCGGGAGCTACGAGCAGTACTTC	CAWRTSGSYEQYF
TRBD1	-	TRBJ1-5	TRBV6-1	TGTGCCAGCAGACCCGACAGGGACCATCAGCCCCAGCATTTT	CASRPDRDHQPQHF
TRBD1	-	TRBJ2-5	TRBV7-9	TGTGCCAGCAGCCCGGACAGGGTGGTAGCGGAGACCCAGTACTTC	CASSPDRVVAETQYF
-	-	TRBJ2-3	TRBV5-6	TGTGCCAGCAGCCCTGGGAAAGGACACACAGATACGCAGTATTTT	CASSPGKGHTDTQYF
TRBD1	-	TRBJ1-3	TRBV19	TGTGCCAGTAGACGACAGGGCTCTGGAAACACCATATATTTT	CASRRQGSGNTIYF
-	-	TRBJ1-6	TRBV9	TGTGCCAGCAGCGTCGGGCAGGGGAATTCACCCCTCCACTTT	CASSVGQGNSPLHF
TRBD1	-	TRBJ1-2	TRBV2	TGTGCCAGCCGGACAGGCCCCGTAGGAGACTATGGCTACACCTTC	CASRTGPVGDYGYTF